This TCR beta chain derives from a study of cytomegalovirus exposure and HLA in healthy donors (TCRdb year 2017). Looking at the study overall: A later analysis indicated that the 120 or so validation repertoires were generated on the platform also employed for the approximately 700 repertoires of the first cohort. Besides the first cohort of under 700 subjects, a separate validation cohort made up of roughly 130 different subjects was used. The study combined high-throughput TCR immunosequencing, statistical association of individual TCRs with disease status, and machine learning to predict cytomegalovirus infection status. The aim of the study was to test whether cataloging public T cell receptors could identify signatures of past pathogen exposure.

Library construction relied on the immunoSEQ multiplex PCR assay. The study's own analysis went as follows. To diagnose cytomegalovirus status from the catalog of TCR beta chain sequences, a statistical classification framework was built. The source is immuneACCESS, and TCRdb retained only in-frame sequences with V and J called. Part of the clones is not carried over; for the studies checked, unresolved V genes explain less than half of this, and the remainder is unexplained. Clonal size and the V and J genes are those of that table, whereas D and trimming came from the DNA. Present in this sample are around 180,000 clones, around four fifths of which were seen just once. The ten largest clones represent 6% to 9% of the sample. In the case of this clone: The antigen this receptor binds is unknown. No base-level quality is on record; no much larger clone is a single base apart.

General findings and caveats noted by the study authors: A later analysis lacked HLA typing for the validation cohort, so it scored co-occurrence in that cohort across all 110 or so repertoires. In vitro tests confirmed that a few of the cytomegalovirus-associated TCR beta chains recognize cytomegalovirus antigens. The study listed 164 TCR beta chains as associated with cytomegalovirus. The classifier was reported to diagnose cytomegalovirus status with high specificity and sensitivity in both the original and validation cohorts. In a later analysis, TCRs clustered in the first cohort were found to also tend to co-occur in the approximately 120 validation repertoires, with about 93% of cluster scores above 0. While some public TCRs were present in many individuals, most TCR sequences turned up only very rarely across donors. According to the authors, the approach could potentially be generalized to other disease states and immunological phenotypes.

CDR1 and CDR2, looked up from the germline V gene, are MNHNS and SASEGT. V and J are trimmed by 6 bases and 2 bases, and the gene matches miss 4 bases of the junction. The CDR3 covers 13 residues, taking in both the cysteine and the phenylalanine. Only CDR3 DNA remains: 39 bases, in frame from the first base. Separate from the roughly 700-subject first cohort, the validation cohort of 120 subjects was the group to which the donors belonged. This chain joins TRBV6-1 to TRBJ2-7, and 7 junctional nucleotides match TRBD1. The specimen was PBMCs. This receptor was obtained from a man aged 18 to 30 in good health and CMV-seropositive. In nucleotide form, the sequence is TGTGCCAGCAGGGTCGGGACAGCCTACGAGCAGTACTTC. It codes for CASRVGTAYEQYF.